The present TCR beta chain was sequenced within a study of beta chain features in type 1 diabetes. Background on the study: Examination spanned 100 million to 130 million sorted cells from all samples.

The CDR3 length is 15 residues. The germline V gene has CDR1 SGHTA and CDR2 FQGNSA. V gave up 0 bases and J gave up 1 base, with 9 bases separating them. Study-wide findings and caveats: Type 1 diabetes patients had fewer VDJ junction insertions and more deletions.

With regard to this clone: Its specificity is unknown.

Every bit of the isolated RNA underwent reverse transcription, so sequencing read expressed TCRB transcripts. The assay was immunoSEQ multiplex PCR, and TCRdb's table has in-frame clones only and misses some. The table lists roughly 400,000 clones, about 15% of them singletons, with roughly 0.033% in the top ten. The sequenced material came from naive CD4+ T cells from blood. The source is a man aged 25-45 years in good health. The chain employs TRBV7-2 and TRBJ1-1; no definite D call. The DNA of the CDR3 is TGTGCCAGCAGCTTAGCCCTAGCCAGGAACACTGAAGCTTTCTTT. It yields the protein CASSLALARNTEAFF.